This T cell receptor beta chain was sequenced during a study of spatial heterogeneity in lung cancer (dated 2019 in TCRdb). Regarding the research as a whole: More beta-chain than alpha-chain transcripts were consistently detected, likely reflecting higher beta-chain transcript abundance. In tumor regions, TCR transcript counts showed a strong correlation with a T cell transcriptional module score from matched bulk RNA-seq. In the raw uncorrected reads, each unique combination of TCR and UMI appeared more than ten times on average. In non-small cell lung cancer, the study made a quantitative comparison of TCR alpha and beta repertoires among multiple tumor regions, matched nontumor lung and blood. TCR repertoire features were related to nonsynonymous mutation counts determined by whole-exome sequencing of tumor tissue. Both alpha and beta chains were TCR-sequenced in samples taken at surgery, namely 220 tumor regions, more than 62 matched nontumor lung samples and roughly 56 PBMC samples. General conclusions and limits of the study: Confirming at a functional level the hypothesis that regional TCRs recognize regional mutations was considered to require additional single-cell paired TCR alpha and beta sequencing. TCR-seq coverage of tumor T cells was estimated at only 7% to 8% for alpha chains and 12% to 15% for beta chains. The number of expanded intratumoral alpha and beta TCRs correlated with the tumor nonsynonymous mutation count. Counts of ubiquitous and regional expanded TCRs correlated with counts of ubiquitous and regional nonsynonymous mutations, respectively.

This clonotype is medium-sized (0.01 to 0.1%) in its sample. Its antigen is currently not known. Base qualities were left out, and no much larger clone turns up one base away. The method behind the library was 5' RACE. TCRdb lists the instrument as NextSeq 500. In the TCR library protocol, a unique molecular identifier was attached to each TCR cDNA molecule so that PCR and sequencing errors could be corrected. Concerning the study's data processing: Decombinator tools were used for TCR identification, UMI-based error correction and CDR3 extraction. Expanded TCRs were defined as those above a frequency of 2 per 1,000, corresponding to the top 1% of the tumor frequency distribution. Expanded tumor TCRs statistically deemed absent (corrected P<0.05) from at least one tumor region were classed as regional, and all other expanded tumor TCRs were classed as ubiquitous. Renyi diversity was computed with the R vegan package after each repertoire had been subsampled 100 times to 5,000 TCRs. To build CDR3 similarity networks, amino acid triplet string-kernel similarity was used, and CDR3s were connected when their pairwise similarity was above 0.82. The raw public data were reprocessed by TCRdb itself: fastp quality trimming at Q25, MiXCR clonotype calling, in-frame beta chains only. One record per CDR3 amino acid sequence lists the most common genes and DNA. These V and J calls are TCRdb output, not the study's own analysis. The sample yields almost 7,500 distinct CDR3 sequences; about 14% were counted once. Jointly, the top ten make up roughly 10% of the sample.

From the cysteine through the phenylalanine, the CDR3 covers 13 amino acids. The sequence is cut down to CDR3 DNA, 39 bases in frame from base 1. A distance of 12 bases separates the germline ends of V and J, which lose 3 bases and 7 bases respectively. CDR1 SNHLY and CDR2 FYNNEI were looked up in the germline V gene. The time point label for this specimen denotes: sample taken at primary tumor resection. Donors were under 95 patients with early-stage, untreated non-small cell lung cancer from the lung TRACERx cohort. TCR sequencing used whole RNA extracted from tumor and nontumor lung tissue, or from cryopreserved PBMC samples, without cell sorting. A patient was chosen for TCR sequencing only when enough RNA was available from at least two tumor regions. Before being selected, tumor and adjacent nontumor lung specimens were reviewed by a lung pathologist.

This chain is built from TRBV2 and TRBJ2-5; the D gene is unclear. Sequenced here: lung tumor tissue, sampled at surgery. The clonotype was recovered from a female donor with early-stage non-small cell lung cancer. The DNA sequence is as follows: TGTGCCAGCAGTGAGTCGTCCGTTGGGACCCAGTACTTC. Its product reads: CASSESSVGTQYF.